The clone carrying this TCR beta chain appeared a single time. This specimen belongs to a study of shared T cell receptors in the human thymus. Generated by immunoSEQ multiplex PCR, the TCRdb table keeps only in-frame clones and is missing some. The top ten hold roughly 0.01% of the sample, which has 700,000 to 750,000 clones, 80% to 90% seen once. The CDR3 length is 11 residues. V was shortened by 4 bases and J by 1 base, with 2 bases between the two germline ends. The germline CDR1 and CDR2 sequences are WNHNN and SYGVQD (reference sequence). These records were also assigned to another study, of human thymus T cells. That paper states: Donors consisted of healthy Finnish infants (having corrective surgery for congenital heart defects). The source of the thymus tissue was resections taken during corrective heart surgery. Seemingly biased V and J gene usage marked thymic and blood repertoires. Related research has reported that thymic repertoires overlap highly among unrelated individuals.

Sequencing was carried out using thymocytes. This chain joins TRBV10-1 and TRBJ2-7; D is undetermined. The TCR comes from a girl under three years old with a congenital heart defect. In DNA form, the CDR3 reads TGCGCCAGCAGTGCTTCCTACGAGCAGTACTTC. Its translation: CASSASYEQYF.